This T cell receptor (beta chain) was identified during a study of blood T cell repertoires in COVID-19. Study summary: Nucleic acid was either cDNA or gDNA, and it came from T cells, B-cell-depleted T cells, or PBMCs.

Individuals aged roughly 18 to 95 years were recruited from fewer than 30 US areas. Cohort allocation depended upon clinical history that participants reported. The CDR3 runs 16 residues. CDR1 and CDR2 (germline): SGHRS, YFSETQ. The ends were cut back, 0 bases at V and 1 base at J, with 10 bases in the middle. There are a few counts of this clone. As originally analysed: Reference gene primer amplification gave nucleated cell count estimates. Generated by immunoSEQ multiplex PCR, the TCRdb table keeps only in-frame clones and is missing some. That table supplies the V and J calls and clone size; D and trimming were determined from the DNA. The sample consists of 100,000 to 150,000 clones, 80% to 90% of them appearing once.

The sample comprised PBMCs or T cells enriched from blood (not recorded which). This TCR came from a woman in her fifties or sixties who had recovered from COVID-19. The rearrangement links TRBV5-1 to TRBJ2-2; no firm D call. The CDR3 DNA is TGCGCCAGCAGCTTGGGACTGACCGTGAACACCGGGGAGCTGTTTTTT. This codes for CASSLGLTVNTGELFF.